This T cell receptor (beta chain) was sequenced in a study of T cells in Graves' hyperthyroidism and ophthalmopathy. Study-level information: Upon initial diagnosis and before any treatment, peripheral blood was collected.

This clonotype was seen a few times. Its antigen is not identified. Aged 18 to 65, the patients had hyperthyroidism that was newly diagnosed and had lasted under 2 months. Reasons for excluding patients were uncontrolled infection, other autoimmune disease, pregnancy or lactation. Study results and caveats: Researchers found most expanded thyroid clonotypes above 0.001 in blood as well.

Researchers took RNA transcripts and amplified the TCR beta CDR3 regions from them. TCR CDR3 underwent first-round RT-PCR with the HTBI primer set. TCRdb itself ran the multiplex PCR reads through MiXCR, one entry per CDR3 protein. Of some 700,000 distinct CDR3 sequences listed, 17% were seen once; the top ten hold 15% to 18%. Sequenced sample: blood. This sequence originates from a man aged 50 or older with Graves' hyperthyroidism.

CDR3 sequence (DNA): TGTGCCAGTAGTATAGATCTATTGGGCAGGGGGCTGTTGTTCTTC. Protein: CASSIDLLGRGLLFF. This sequence joins TRBV19 and TRBJ2-1; 8 bases are a match to TRBD1. Germline V gives CDR1 LNHDA, CDR2 SQIVND (reference sequence). The CDR3 has 15 residues. V was pared by 0 bases and J by 15 bases, with 13 bases of the junction left unmatched.